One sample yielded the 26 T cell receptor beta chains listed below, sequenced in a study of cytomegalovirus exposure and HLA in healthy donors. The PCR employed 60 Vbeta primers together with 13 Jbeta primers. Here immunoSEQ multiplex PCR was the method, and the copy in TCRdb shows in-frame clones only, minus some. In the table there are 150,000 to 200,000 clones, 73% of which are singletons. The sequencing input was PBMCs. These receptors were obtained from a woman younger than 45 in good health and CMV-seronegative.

The CDR3 spells CASSLEVFDSGSYEQYF. The CDR3 DNA reads TGTGCCAGCAGCCTAGAGGTGTTTGATAGCGGGAGCTACGAGCAGTACTTC. The chain combines TRBV7-8 with TRBJ2-7, with 9 bases fitting TRBD2. Germline CDR1 and CDR2: SGHVS and FQNEAQ. Germline trimming cut 5 bases from V and 3 bases from J; bases unmatched to any gene: 14. The CDR3 is 17 residues long.

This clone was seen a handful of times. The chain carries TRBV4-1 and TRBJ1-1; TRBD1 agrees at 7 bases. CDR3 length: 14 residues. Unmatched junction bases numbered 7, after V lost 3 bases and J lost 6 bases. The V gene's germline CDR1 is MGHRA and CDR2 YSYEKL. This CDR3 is CASSHPTGVPEAFF. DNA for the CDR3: TGCGCCAGCAGCCACCCAACAGGGGTCCCTGAAGCTTTCTTT.

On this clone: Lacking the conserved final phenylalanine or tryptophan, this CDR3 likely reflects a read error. The CDR3 region is CASTQGVDYGYTL. The CDR3 DNA is TGTGCCAGCACTCAGGGGGTCGACTATGGCTACACCCTC. The chain uses TRBV5-6 and TRBJ1-2; TRBD1 matches 7 bases. Unmatched junction bases numbered 5, after V lost 6 bases and J lost 3 bases. The germline V gene has CDR1 SGHDT and CDR2 YYEEEE. This CDR3 comprises 13 residues.

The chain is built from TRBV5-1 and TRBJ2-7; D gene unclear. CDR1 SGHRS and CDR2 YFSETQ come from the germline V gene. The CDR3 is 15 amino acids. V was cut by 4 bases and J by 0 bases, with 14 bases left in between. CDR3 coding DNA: TGCGCCAGCAGCCTCCGCCAGAGGAGCTCCTACGAGCAGTACTTC. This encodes CASSLRQRSSYEQYF.

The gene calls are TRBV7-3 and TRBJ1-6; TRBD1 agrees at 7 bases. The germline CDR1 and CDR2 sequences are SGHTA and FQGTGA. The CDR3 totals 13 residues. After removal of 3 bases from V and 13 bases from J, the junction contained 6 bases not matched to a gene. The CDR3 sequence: CASSFGTDNPLHF. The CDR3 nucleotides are TGTGCCAGCAGCTTCGGGACAGACAATCCCCTCCACTTT.

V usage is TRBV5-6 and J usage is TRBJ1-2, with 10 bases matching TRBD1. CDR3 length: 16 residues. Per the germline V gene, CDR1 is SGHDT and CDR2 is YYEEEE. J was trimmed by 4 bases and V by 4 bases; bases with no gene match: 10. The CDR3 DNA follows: TGTGCCAGCAGCATTGGGACAGGGGTCTTATTCTATGGCTACACCTTC. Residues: CASSIGTGVLFYGYTF.

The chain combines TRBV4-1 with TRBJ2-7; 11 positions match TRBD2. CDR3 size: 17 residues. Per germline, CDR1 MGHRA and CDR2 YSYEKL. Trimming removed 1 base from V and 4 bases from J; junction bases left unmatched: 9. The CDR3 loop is CASSQASGASGRYEQYF. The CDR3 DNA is TGCGCCAGCAGCCAAGCTTCAGGGGCTAGCGGGAGGTACGAGCAGTACTTC.

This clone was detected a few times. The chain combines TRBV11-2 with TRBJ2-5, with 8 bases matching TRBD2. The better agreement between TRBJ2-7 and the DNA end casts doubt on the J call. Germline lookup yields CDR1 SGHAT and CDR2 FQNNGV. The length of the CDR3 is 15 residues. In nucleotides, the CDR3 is TGTGCCAGCAGCTTAGACGGGAGGGCCTCTCTCGAGCAGTACTTC. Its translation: CASSLDGRASLEQYF.

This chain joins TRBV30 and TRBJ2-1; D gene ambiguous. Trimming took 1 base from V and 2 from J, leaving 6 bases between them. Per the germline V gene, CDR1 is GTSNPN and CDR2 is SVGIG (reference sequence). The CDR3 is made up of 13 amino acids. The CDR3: CAWSADTYNEQFF. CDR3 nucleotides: TGTGCCTGGAGTGCAGACACCTACAATGAGCAGTTCTTC.

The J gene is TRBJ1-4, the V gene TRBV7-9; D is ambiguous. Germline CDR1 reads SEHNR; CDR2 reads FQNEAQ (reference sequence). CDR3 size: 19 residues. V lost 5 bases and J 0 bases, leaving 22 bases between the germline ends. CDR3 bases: TGTGCCAGCAGCGCCCGGGTCTACCAGAGAAGTACAACTAATGAAAAACTGTTTTTT. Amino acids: CASSARVYQRSTTNEKLFF.

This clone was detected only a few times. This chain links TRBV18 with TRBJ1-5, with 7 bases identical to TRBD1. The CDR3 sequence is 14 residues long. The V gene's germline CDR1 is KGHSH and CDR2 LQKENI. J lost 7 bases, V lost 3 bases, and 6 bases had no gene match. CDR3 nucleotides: TGTGCCAGCTCACCCGGACAGGCAGGCCAGCCCCAGCATTTT. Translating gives CASSPGQAGQPQHF.

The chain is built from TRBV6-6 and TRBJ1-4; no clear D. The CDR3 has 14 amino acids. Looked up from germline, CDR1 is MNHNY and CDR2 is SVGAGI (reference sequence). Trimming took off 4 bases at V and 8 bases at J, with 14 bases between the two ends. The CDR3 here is CASSLVGDGEKLFF. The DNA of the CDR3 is TGTGCCAGCAGTTTAGTCGGGGATGGGGAAAAACTGTTTTTT.

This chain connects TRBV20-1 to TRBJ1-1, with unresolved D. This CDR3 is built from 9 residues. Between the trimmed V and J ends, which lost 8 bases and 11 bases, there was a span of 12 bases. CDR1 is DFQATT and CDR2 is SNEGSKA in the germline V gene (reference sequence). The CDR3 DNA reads TGCAGTACTGGAGGTCGTGCTTTCTTT. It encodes CSTGGRAFF.

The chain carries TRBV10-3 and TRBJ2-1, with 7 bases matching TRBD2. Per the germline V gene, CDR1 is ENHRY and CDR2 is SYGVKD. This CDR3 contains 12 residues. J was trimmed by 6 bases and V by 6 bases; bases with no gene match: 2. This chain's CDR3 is CAIRPSGNEQFF. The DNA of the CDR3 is TGTGCCATCAGGCCTAGCGGCAATGAGCAGTTCTTC.

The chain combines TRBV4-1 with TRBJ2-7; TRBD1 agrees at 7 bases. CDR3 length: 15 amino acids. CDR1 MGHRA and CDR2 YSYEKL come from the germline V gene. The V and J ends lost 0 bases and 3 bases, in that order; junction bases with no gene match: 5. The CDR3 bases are TGCGCCAGCAGCCAAGAGGACAGGCCGTACTACGAGCAGTACTTC. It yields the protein CASSQEDRPYYEQYF.

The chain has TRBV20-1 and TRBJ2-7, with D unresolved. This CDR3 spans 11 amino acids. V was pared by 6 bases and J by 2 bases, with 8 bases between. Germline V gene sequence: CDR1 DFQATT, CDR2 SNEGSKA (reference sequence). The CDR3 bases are TGCAGTGCCACTATAGCCTACGAGCAGTACTTC. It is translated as CSATIAYEQYF.

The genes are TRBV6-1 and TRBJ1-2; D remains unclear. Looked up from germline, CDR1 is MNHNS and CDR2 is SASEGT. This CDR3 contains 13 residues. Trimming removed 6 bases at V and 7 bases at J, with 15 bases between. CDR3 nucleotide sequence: TGTGCCAGCAGCCCCCCCTCCCCCCTTGGCTACACCTTC. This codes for CASSPPSPLGYTF.

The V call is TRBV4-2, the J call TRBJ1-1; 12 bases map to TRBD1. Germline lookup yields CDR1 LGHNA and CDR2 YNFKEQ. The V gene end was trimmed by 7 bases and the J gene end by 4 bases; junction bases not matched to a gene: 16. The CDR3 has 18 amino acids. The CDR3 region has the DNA TGTGCCAGCAACCGACCCGGGACAGGGGGCTATCGGTTCACTGAAGCTTTCTTT. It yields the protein CASNRPGTGGYRFTEAFF.

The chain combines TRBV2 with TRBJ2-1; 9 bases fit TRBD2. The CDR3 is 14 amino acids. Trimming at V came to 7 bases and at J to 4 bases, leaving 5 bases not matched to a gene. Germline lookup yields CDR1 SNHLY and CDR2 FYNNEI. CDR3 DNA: TGTGCCAGCATCGGACTAGCGAGATACAATGAGCAGTTCTTC. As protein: CASIGLARYNEQFF.

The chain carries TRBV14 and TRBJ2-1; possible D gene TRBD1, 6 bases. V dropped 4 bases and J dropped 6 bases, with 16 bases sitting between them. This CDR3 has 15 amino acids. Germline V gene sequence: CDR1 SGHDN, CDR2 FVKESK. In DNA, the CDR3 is TGTGCCAGCAGCCTCTTGAGACAGGTGATCAATGAGCAGTTCTTC. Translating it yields CASSLLRQVINEQFF.

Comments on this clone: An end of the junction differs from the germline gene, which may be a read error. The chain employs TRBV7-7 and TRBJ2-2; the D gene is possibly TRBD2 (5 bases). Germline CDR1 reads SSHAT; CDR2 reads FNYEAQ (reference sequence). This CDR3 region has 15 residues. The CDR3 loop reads CASSLGSVNTGELFF. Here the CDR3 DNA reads TGTGCTAGCAGCTTAGGTAGCGTGAACACCGGGGAGCTGTTTTTT.

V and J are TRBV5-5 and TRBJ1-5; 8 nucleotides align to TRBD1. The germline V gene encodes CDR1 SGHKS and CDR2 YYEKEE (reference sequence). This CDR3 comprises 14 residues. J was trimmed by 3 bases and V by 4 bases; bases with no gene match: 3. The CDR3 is CASSADRANQPQHF. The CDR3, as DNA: TGTGCCAGCAGCGCGGACAGGGCCAATCAGCCCCAGCATTTT. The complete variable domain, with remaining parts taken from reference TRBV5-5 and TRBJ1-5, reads DAGVTQSPTHLIKTRGQQVTLRCSPISGHKSVSWYQQVLGQGPQFIFQYYEKEERGRGNFPDRFSARQFPNYSSELNVNALLLGDSALYLCASSADRANQPQHFGDGTRLSIL.

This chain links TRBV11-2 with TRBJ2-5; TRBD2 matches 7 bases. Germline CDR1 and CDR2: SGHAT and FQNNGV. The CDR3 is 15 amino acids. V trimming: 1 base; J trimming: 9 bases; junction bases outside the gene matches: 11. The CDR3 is CASSLVLVDGGAQYF. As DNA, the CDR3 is TGTGCCAGCAGCTTAGTGTTGGTAGATGGGGGGGCCCAGTACTTC.

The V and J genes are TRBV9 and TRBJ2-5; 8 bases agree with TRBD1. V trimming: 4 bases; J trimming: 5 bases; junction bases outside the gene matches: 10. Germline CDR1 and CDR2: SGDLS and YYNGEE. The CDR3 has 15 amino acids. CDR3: CASSKSSDRDETQYF. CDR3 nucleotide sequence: TGTGCCAGCAGCAAAAGCTCGGACAGGGACGAGACCCAGTACTTC.

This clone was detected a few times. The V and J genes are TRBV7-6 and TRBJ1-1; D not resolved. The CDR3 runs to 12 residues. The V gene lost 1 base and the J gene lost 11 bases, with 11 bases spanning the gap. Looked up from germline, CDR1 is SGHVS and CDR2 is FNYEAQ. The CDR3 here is CASSLEFGRAFF. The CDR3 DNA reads TGTGCCAGCAGCTTAGAATTCGGGAGGGCTTTCTTT.

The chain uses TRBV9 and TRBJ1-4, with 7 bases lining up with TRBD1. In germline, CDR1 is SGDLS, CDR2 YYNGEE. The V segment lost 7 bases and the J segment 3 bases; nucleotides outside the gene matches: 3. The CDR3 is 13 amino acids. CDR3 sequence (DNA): TGTGCCAGCTCAGGGGGATCTAATGAAAAACTGTTTTTT. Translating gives CASSGGSNEKLFF.